These 4 T cell receptor beta chains were sequenced from one sample in a study of human T cells and chemical hapten exposure. Time point specified: pre-sensitization, week 0. Described treatment: therapeutic diphenylcyclopropenone sensitization with weekly scalp DPC. TCRdb redid the calling of the RACE reads with MiXCR, one entry per CDR3 protein. The table shows about 110,000 distinct CDR3 sequences, with 12% occurring only once. The specimen comprised whole blood, sampled in connection with sensitization to the hapten diphenylcyclopropenone (DPC). Every receptor here comes from a woman between 45 and 65 years old with alopecia areata. Some clones in this sample may be carry-over from other donors' samples.

This clonotype was recorded a few times. V is TRBV28 and J is TRBJ2-5, with 9 bases matching TRBD1. The length of the CDR3 is 12 residues. After removal of 9 bases from V and 12 bases from J, the junction contained 11 bases not matched to a gene. CDR1 and CDR2 (germline): MDHEN, SYDVKM. CDR3 sequence (DNA): TGTGCCAGTCGACAGGGGGGTGATTATAAGTACTTC. Protein sequence: CASRQGGDYKYF.

The rearrangement joins TRBV10-3 to TRBJ2-1; D is unresolved. The CDR3 extends over 16 amino acids. Deletions cut 6 bases from V and 5 bases from J, with 20 bases between. Per germline, CDR1 ENHRY and CDR2 SYGVKD. CDR3 sequence reads: CAISPGRTERNNEQFF. DNA for the CDR3: TGTGCCATCAGCCCTGGCCGCACCGAACGTAACAATGAGCAGTTCTTC.

The chain joins TRBV6-5 to TRBJ1-1; D gene uncertain. Germline V gene sequence: CDR1 MNHEY, CDR2 SVGAGI. V lost 6 bases and J lost 5, with 19 bases in between. This CDR3 contains 15 residues. The CDR3 nucleotides are TGTGCCAGCAGCTCATCGGCGGGTAGGAGAACTGAAGCTTTCTTT. Residues: CASSSSAGRRTEAFF.

This clonotype came up a few times. The chain couples TRBV5-1 to TRBJ1-6; TRBD1 is a possible D gene (5 bases). The V and J ends lost 0 bases and 5 bases respectively, with 12 bases between them. Germline loops: CDR1 SGHRS, CDR2 YFSETQ. The length of the CDR3 is 16 residues. The DNA of the CDR3 is TGCGCCAGCAGCTTGGTAGGCCAGGGTGATAATTCACCCCTCCACTTT. Its translation is CASSLVGQGDNSPLHF.